One and the same sample provided the 25 T cell receptor beta chains below, sequenced in a study of cytomegalovirus exposure and HLA in healthy donors. The PCR contained 60 Vbeta and 13 Jbeta primers. Profiled with immunoSEQ multiplex PCR; TCRdb holds only in-frame clones, not every one. Found here are 250,000 or so clones, around 90% of them singletons; the top ten hold approximately 1.5%. Material: PBMCs. These receptors all come from a girl aged 2 to 10 in good health and CMV-seronegative.

The CDR3, as DNA: TGTGCCAGCAGCCGCATAGCGGGGGTGGAGACCCAGTACTTC. Its protein product is CASSRIAGVETQYF. This chain connects TRBV11-2 to TRBJ2-5; 9 bases map to TRBD2. The CDR3 is 14 amino acids. V trimming: 5 bases; J trimming: 5 bases; junction bases outside the gene matches: 6. Germline CDR1 and CDR2: SGHAT and FQNNGV.

This rearrangement joins TRBV19 to TRBJ1-6; perhaps TRBD1 as D (6 bases). The CDR3 totals 13 residues. Trimming removed 7 bases from V and 7 bases from J, with 11 bases in between. From germline, CDR1 is LNHDA and CDR2 SQIVND (reference sequence). Written as DNA, the CDR3 is TGTGCCAGTAAGAACAGGGAGAATTCACCCCTCCACTTT. As protein: CASKNRENSPLHF.

The rearrangement links TRBV6-1 to TRBJ1-6; no clear D gene. Germline V gene lookup returns CDR1 MNHNS and CDR2 SASEGT. The V end was cut by 4 bases, the J end by 6 bases, with 10 bases between. This CDR3 has 14 amino acids. The DNA for the CDR3 is TGTGCCAGCAGTGTTGGAGGGTTTAATTCACCCCTCCACTTT. This encodes CASSVGGFNSPLHF.

This clone has a single count. This chain connects TRBV27 to TRBJ1-1; D is undetermined. CDR1 MNHEY and CDR2 SMNVEV come from the germline V gene (reference sequence). Trimming took off 2 bases at V and 4 bases at J, with 23 bases between the two ends. This CDR3 region has 18 residues. CDR3 nucleotide sequence: TGTGCCAGCAGTTTAACCTTAGCTAGGTCCCAGCTTCTCACTGAAGCTTTCTTT. It specifies CASSLTLARSQLLTEAFF.

On this clone itself: The identical CDR3 is also encoded by other nucleotide sequences in the sample. Written as DNA, the CDR3 is TGTGCCAGCAGCGTAGTTGGCTCCAATGAGCAGTTCTTC. It is translated as CASSVVGSNEQFF. The chain links TRBV9 to TRBJ2-1; D unresolved. The germline CDR1 and CDR2 sequences are SGDLS and YYNGEE. CDR3 length equals 13 residues. With 0 bases removed from V and 6 bases from J, the gap between germline ends came to 7 bases.

V gene TRBV30 combines with J gene TRBJ2-6; D perhaps matches TRBD1 (5 bases). V lost 2 bases, J lost 0 bases, and 11 bases lay in between. CDR3 length: 16 residues. The V gene's germline CDR1 is GTSNPN and CDR2 SVGIG (reference sequence). CDR3 sequence (DNA): TGTGCCTGGAGTCAACAGGATAACTCTGGGGCCAACGTCCTGACTTTC. Residues: CAWSQQDNSGANVLTF.

The V gene is TRBV4-1, the J gene TRBJ1-2; possibly TRBD1 for D (5 bases). Germline CDR1 is MGHRA and CDR2 is YSYEKL. The length of the CDR3 is 15 residues. Trimming stripped 0 bases from V and 4 bases from J, with 12 bases between. The CDR3 DNA is TGCGCCAGCAGCCAAGATAAAGGGGCAGGCTATGGCTACACCTTC. Residues: CASSQDKGAGYGYTF.

This clone has just one count. The chain is built from TRBV10-3 and TRBJ2-1, with D possibly matching TRBD2 (5 bases). Germline CDR1 reads ENHRY; CDR2 reads SYGVKD. This CDR3 contains 14 residues. V was pared by 0 bases and J by 8 bases, with 11 bases between. For the CDR3, the DNA is TGTGCCATCAGTGAGTCGAACGGACTCGATGAGCAGTTCTTC. Encoded protein: CAISESNGLDEQFF.

V and J are TRBV7-8 and TRBJ1-1, with D uncertain. V lost 5 bases and J lost 4, with 11 bases in between. The length of the CDR3 is 13 residues. The V gene's germline CDR1 is SGHVS and CDR2 FQNEAQ. CDR3 protein: CASSASGGTEAFF. The CDR3 coding sequence is TGTGCCAGCAGCGCGAGTGGTGGCACTGAAGCTTTCTTT.

V usage is TRBV27 and J usage is TRBJ1-2; weak D call: TRBD1 (6 bases). The CDR3 length is 12 residues. The germline V gene has CDR1 MNHEY and CDR2 SMNVEV (reference sequence). The V gene lost 3 bases and the J gene lost 12 bases, with 14 bases spanning the gap. CDR3 sequence (DNA): TGTGCCAGCAGTTTCAGAGGGGGTCCCCACACCTTC. Its translation: CASSFRGGPHTF.

V gene TRBV15 combines with J gene TRBJ1-2; 11 bases align to TRBD1. J lost 6 bases, V lost 0 bases, and 9 bases had no gene match. Germline V gene data show CDR1 as LNHNV and CDR2 as YYDKDF (reference sequence). This CDR3 region has 17 residues. The CDR3 spells CATSRDGVGTGGNGYTF. In DNA, the CDR3 is TGTGCCACCAGCAGAGATGGGGTAGGGACAGGGGGTAATGGCTACACCTTC.

V is TRBV6-1 and J is TRBJ2-7, with TRBD1 as a possible D gene (6 bases). CDR1 MNHNS and CDR2 SASEGT come from the germline V gene. V lost 5 bases to trimming and J lost 1 base, with 12 bases between them. This CDR3 has 14 residues. CDR3 residues: CASSSNRESYEQYF. In nucleotides, the CDR3 is TGTGCCAGCAGTTCCAACAGGGAGTCCTACGAGCAGTACTTC.

The chain is built from TRBV19 and TRBJ1-2; 8 bases align to TRBD1. Germline trimming cut 5 bases from V and 8 bases from J; bases unmatched to any gene: 4. The CDR3 is 12 amino acids. Germline values: CDR1 LNHDA, CDR2 SQIVND (reference sequence). CDR3 residues: CASSPRGQGYTF. The CDR3 DNA sequence: TGTGCCAGTAGTCCCAGGGGGCAGGGCTACACCTTC.

V gene TRBV5-1 combines with J gene TRBJ2-7; maybe TRBD1 (5 bases). The germline gives CDR1 SGHRS, CDR2 YFSETQ. Deletions cut 0 bases from V and 1 base from J, with 14 bases between. The CDR3 runs 16 residues. CDR3 protein: CASSLDTGQPSYEQYF. CDR3 DNA: TGCGCCAGCAGCTTGGATACAGGCCAGCCTTCCTACGAGCAGTACTTC. The full variable domain, with the rest looked up from reference TRBV5-1 and TRBJ2-7, is KAGVTQTPRYLIKTRGQQVTLSCSPISGHRSVSWYQQTPGQGLQFLFEYFSETQRNKGNFPGRFSGRQFSNSRSEMNVSTLELGDSALYLCASSLDTGQPSYEQYFGPGTRLTVT.

This clone came up a few times. The chain has TRBV25-1 and TRBJ2-7; D gene uncertain. V was clipped by 4 bases and J by 3 bases, with 7 bases between them. CDR1 and CDR2 (germline): MGHDK, SYGVNS. The CDR3 runs to 12 residues. The CDR3 DNA reads as TGTGCCAGCAGTGCCCACAACTACGAGCAGTACTTC. Its protein product is CASSAHNYEQYF.

This sequence joins TRBV6-5 and TRBJ2-4; TRBD1 matches 7 bases. Trimming took 8 bases from V and 4 from J; bases not matched to a gene: 11. The germline CDR1 and CDR2 sequences are MNHEY and SVGAGI. This CDR3 contains 15 residues. The CDR3 spells CASGRAGGDKNIQYF. CDR3 bases: TGTGCCAGCGGAAGGGCAGGGGGAGATAAAAACATTCAGTACTTC.

V gene TRBV7-6 combines with J gene TRBJ2-7; TRBD2 aligns across 10 bases. Germline assignment: CDR1 SGHVS and CDR2 FNYEAQ. The CDR3 has 15 residues. The V segment lost 5 bases and the J segment 4 bases; nucleotides outside the gene matches: 8. Here the CDR3 reads CASSESAGGPYEQYF. The CDR3 DNA reads as TGTGCCAGCAGCGAGTCAGCGGGAGGGCCATACGAGCAGTACTTC.

The chain recombines TRBV2 with TRBJ2-3, with 9 bases aligning to TRBD1. J lost 5 bases, V lost 3 bases, and 12 bases had no gene match. Germline V lookup: CDR1 SNHLY, CDR2 FYNNEI. The length of the CDR3 is 17 residues. The CDR3 bases are TGTGCCAGCAGTGATTTTAGGGACAGGGAACGTGGAGATACGCAGTATTTT. It codes for CASSDFRDRERGDTQYF. The entire variable domain, with the rest obtained from reference TRBV2 and TRBJ2-3, is as follows: EPEVTQTPSHQVTQMGQEVILRCVPISNHLYFYWYRQILGQKVEFLVSFYNNEISEKSEIFDDQFSVERPDGSNFTLKIRSTKLEDSAMYFCASSDFRDRERGDTQYFGPGTRLTVL.

V and J are TRBV28 and TRBJ2-7; 13 positions match TRBD2. With V trimmed by 2 bases and J by 3 bases, 1 base remained unmatched. The CDR3 runs 15 residues. Germline V lookup: CDR1 MDHEN, CDR2 SYDVKM. This CDR3 reads CASSLRLAGGYEQYF. The CDR3 DNA follows: TGTGCCAGCAGTTTAAGACTAGCGGGGGGCTACGAGCAGTACTTC.

CDR3 coding DNA: TGTGCCAGCGCACTAGCGGGCCTCCGGGATGAGCAGTTCTTC. The encoded protein is CASALAGLRDEQFF. The V gene is TRBV14, the J gene TRBJ2-1; 9 bases fit TRBD2. Germline lookup yields CDR1 SGHDN and CDR2 FVKESK. This CDR3 spans 14 amino acids. V shed 8 bases, J shed 8 bases, and the junction held 10 bases outside the gene matches.

The CDR3 loop reads CASSEQDSNQPQHF. The CDR3 DNA reads TGTGCCAGCAGTGAACAGGATAGCAATCAGCCCCAGCATTTT. The chain links TRBV6-1 to TRBJ1-5, with D unresolved. The CDR3 contains 14 residues. V dropped 2 bases and J dropped 0 bases, with 5 bases sitting between them. Germline loops: CDR1 MNHNS, CDR2 SASEGT.

The chain employs TRBV29-1 and TRBJ2-1, with D possibly TRBD2 on 6 matching bases. Germline lookup yields CDR1 SQVTM and CDR2 ANQGSEA. V dropped 3 bases and J dropped 9 bases, with 12 bases sitting between them. The CDR3 is 12 residues long. CDR3 loop: CSVDGGDPEQFF. CDR3 sequence (DNA): TGCAGCGTTGATGGAGGGGATCCTGAGCAGTTCTTC.

The chain combines TRBV5-1 with TRBJ1-1; 7 bases fit TRBD1. Germline V gives CDR1 SGHRS, CDR2 YFSETQ. The CDR3 contains 15 residues. J was trimmed by 1 base and V by 0 bases; bases with no gene match: 3. This CDR3 is CASSLEGQRNTEAFF. The CDR3 nucleotides are TGCGCCAGCAGCTTGGAGGGACAGCGGAACACTGAAGCTTTCTTT.

V gene TRBV19 combines with J gene TRBJ2-7; D unclear. CDR1 LNHDA and CDR2 SQIVND come from the germline V gene (reference sequence). Between the trimmed V and J ends, which lost 3 bases and 1 base, there was a span of 10 bases. This CDR3 has 14 amino acids. CDR3 sequence reads: CASSMSAGSYEQYF. The CDR3 DNA reads as TGTGCCAGTAGTATGAGCGCCGGTTCCTACGAGCAGTACTTC.

The chain joins TRBV28 to TRBJ1-4, with a weak D call TRBD1 (5 bases). The CDR3 runs 13 residues. The germline CDR1 and CDR2 sequences are MDHEN and SYDVKM. Trimming took 7 bases from V and 8 from J, leaving 14 bases between them. The CDR3 nucleotides are TGTGCCAGCACCCTTCAGGGATACGAAAAACTGTTTTTT. This encodes CASTLQGYEKLFF.